This T cell receptor beta chain originates from a study of blood T cell repertoires in COVID-19. Whole-study context: The origin of the acute and convalescent COVID-19 samples was the United States, Italy and Spain. Sample material is recorded as cDNA or gDNA derived from T cells, B-cell-depleted T cells, or PBMCs.

Per the germline V gene, CDR1 is MDHEN and CDR2 is SYDVKM. The CDR3 spans 15 residues. The J segment lost 5 bases and the V segment lost 4 bases, leaving 7 bases of the junction unmatched. Sequenced by immunoSEQ multiplex PCR; TCRdb stores in-frame clones only, minus some. The sample records 250,000 to 300,000 clones, approximately 89% being singletons. Patients at the Seattle site were enrolled during active infection and followed longitudinally. This clonotype originated in a woman aged 25-40 years with COVID-19, enrolled during active disease. The genes are TRBV28 and TRBJ1-4, with 7 bases that match TRBD1. Sequencing was performed on peripheral blood. The CDR3 DNA follows: TGTGCCAGCAGTTCGTCCGGGACAGAGAATGAAAAACTGTTTTTT. Protein product: CASSSSGTENEKLFF.